The clone carrying this T cell receptor beta chain was found once. The CDR3 runs to 15 residues. The V end was cut by 0 bases, the J end by 6 bases, with 12 bases between. The germline V gene encodes CDR1 SGHVS and CDR2 FNYEAQ. This entry is derived from a study of blood T cell repertoires in COVID-19. Study summary: Specimens from acute and convalescent COVID-19 originated in the United States, Italy and Spain.

The assay was immunoSEQ multiplex PCR, and TCRdb's table has in-frame clones only and misses some. Of approximately 130,000 clones in the sample, around 86% were seen once. The material sequenced was peripheral blood. The chain uses TRBV7-6 and TRBJ2-1, with D tentatively TRBD2 (6 bases). The TCR was taken from a woman aged 60-75 years with active or convalescent COVID-19. CDR3 sequence (DNA): TGTGCCAGCAGCTTAGCGGGAGGCACCCCCAATGAGCAGTTCTTC. This gives the protein CASSLAGGTPNEQFF.